A single sample is the source of the 7 T cell receptor beta chains below, sequenced in a study of molecular identifiers for immune sequencing clone quantification. TCRdb called the PCR reads again in MiXCR, with one record for every CDR3 protein. The sample includes 65,000 or so distinct CDR3 sequences, roughly 20% of them seen just once. Sequencing was carried out using naive CD8+ T cells from blood, with Jurkat cell RNA spiked in. Regarding subset: FACS-sorted CD8+CD4-CCR7+CD45RA+ naive T cells. The receptors derive from a human donor in good health. Some libraries in this study had Jurkat cell RNA spiked in.

This clonotype was seen at least ten times. The chain employs TRBV24-1 and TRBJ2-1; 10 bases map to TRBD1. V shed 0 bases and J 9 bases; nucleotides not matched to a gene: 10. CDR3 length equals 17 residues. Germline CDR1 and CDR2: KGHDR and SFDVKD. This chain's CDR3 is CATSDLVGDRGRGEQFF. Here the CDR3 DNA reads TGTGCCACCAGTGATTTGGTGGGGGACAGGGGAAGGGGTGAGCAGTTCTTC.

Ten or more counts support this clonotype. The rearrangement joins TRBV29-1 to TRBJ2-5; 8 positions match TRBD1. CDR1 and CDR2 (germline): SQVTM, ANQGSEA. V shed 4 bases, J shed 2 bases, and the junction held 12 bases outside the gene matches. This CDR3 is built from 16 residues. For the CDR3, the DNA is TGCAGCGTTGTCGTGGCAGGGGGCCTAACTCAAGAGACCCAGTACTTC. It encodes CSVVVAGGLTQETQYF.

The V call is TRBV13, the J call TRBJ2-1, with D possibly being TRBD2 (5 bases). CDR1 is PRHDT and CDR2 is FYEKMQ in the germline V gene (reference sequence). V was shortened by 6 bases and J by 9 bases, with 9 bases between the two germline ends. CDR3 length: 11 amino acids. In nucleotides, the CDR3 is TGTGCCAGCAGTACAAGCGGTGAGCAGTTCTTC. It is translated as CASSTSGEQFF.

The sample holds many counts of this clonotype. This chain links TRBV9 with TRBJ2-7; TRBD2 aligns across 8 bases. The CDR3 covers 15 residues. The germline V gene has CDR1 SGDLS and CDR2 YYNGEE. V was pared by 4 bases and J by 3 bases, with 9 bases of the junction left unmatched. CDR3 DNA sequence: TGTGCCAGCAGCCGGGAGGGCGGGAGTATCTACGAGCAGTACTTC. Translated, it gives CASSREGGSIYEQYF.

This clonotype has a count of ten or more. The V gene is TRBV12-3 or TRBV12-4, the J gene TRBJ1-3; no reliable D call. The CDR3 has 18 amino acids. V was cut by 3 bases and J by 0 bases, with 18 bases left in between. The CDR3 is CASSFLVGLLFSGNTIYF. The CDR3 DNA is TGTGCCAGCAGTTTCCTGGTTGGGCTACTCTTCTCTGGAAACACCATATATTTT.

There are a few counts of this clonotype. The rearrangement links TRBV24-1 to TRBJ2-7; possibly TRBD2 for D (5 bases). This CDR3 contains 13 residues. The V gene lost 5 bases and the J gene lost 6 bases, with 13 bases spanning the gap. Looked up from germline, CDR1 is KGHDR and CDR2 is SFDVKD. The CDR3 loop reads CATSASLGAEQYF. The CDR3, as DNA: TGTGCCACCAGTGCCTCACTAGGCGCCGAGCAGTACTTC.

This clonotype was seen at least ten times. The V gene is TRBV6-2 or TRBV6-3, the J gene TRBJ2-7; maybe TRBD1 (5 bases). There are 14 residues in the CDR3. V lost 2 bases to trimming and J lost 0 bases, with 8 bases between them. Germline values: CDR1 MNHEY, CDR2 SVGEGT. CDR3 residues: CASSYVGLSYEQYF. The CDR3 DNA reads as TGTGCCAGCAGTTACGTGGGGCTCTCCTACGAGCAGTACTTC.